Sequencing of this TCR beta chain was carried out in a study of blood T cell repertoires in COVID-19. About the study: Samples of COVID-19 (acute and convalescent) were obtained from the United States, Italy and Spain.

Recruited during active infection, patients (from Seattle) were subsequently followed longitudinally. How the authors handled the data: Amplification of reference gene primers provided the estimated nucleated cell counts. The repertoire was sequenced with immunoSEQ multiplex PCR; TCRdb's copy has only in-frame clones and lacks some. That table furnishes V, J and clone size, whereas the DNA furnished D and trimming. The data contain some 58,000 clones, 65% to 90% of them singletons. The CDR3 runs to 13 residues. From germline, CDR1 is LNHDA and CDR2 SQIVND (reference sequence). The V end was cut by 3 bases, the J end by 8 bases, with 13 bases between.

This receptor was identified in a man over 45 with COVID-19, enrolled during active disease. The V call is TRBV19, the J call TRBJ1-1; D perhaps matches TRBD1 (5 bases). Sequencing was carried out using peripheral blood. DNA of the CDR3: TGTGCCAGTAGTATCCCCTACGGGGGGGAAGCTTTCTTT. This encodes CASSIPYGGEAFF.